This T cell receptor (beta chain) was recovered during a study of T-cell memory formation after mild COVID-19. The CDR3 extends over 14 amino acids. Trimming stripped 5 bases from V and 1 base from J, with 11 bases between. Germline V CDR1 and CDR2: SGHTA, FQGNSA. TCRdb itself ran the 5' RACE reads through MiXCR, one entry per CDR3 protein. The table records roughly 450,000 distinct CDR3 sequences, roughly 20% of them present only once. Sequences were obtained from PBMCs or a T cell subset sorted from them (not recorded which). The chain has TRBV7-2 and TRBJ2-5; no definite D call. This receptor was obtained from an adult woman who had mild COVID-19 (a few samples of this study predate the infection). Cell type and time point are not known. DNA of the CDR3: TGTGCCAGCAGCCGGGTCCGGCTCCAAGAGACCCAGTACTTC. It translates to CASSRVRLQETQYF.